This T cell receptor beta chain is drawn from a study of ipilimumab plus nivolumab after autologous stem cell transplantation. Through week 26, nivolumab 3 mg/kg IV was given weeks 1, 4, 7, 10, then biweekly. The data were produced by immunoSEQ multiplex PCR, yet TCRdb's version contains in-frame clones alone and is incomplete. The sample shows roughly 86,000 clones, around 80% of them seen only once. V shed 3 bases, J shed 8 bases, and the junction held 3 bases outside the gene matches. The CDR3 contains 13 residues. Germline CDR1 and CDR2: MNHEY and SMNVEV (reference sequence). The chain employs TRBV27 and TRBJ2-5, with TRBD1 matching 10 bases. This clonotype was sampled from a male donor with diffuse large B-cell lymphoma. This material consisted of PBMCs, taken in a trial of ipilimumab plus nivolumab as post-transplant consolidation. The CDR3 is CASSFWDRGTQYF. The CDR3 DNA sequence: TGTGCCAGCAGTTTCTGGGACAGGGGTACCCAGTACTTC.